One and the same sample provided the 17 T cell receptor beta chains below, sequenced in a study of metastatic and nonmetastatic thyroid tumors. MiXCR reprocessed the PCR reads for TCRdb. The table has about 93,000 clones, over 9.5% seen once. Patients were all untreated before their thyroid surgery. The source material was blood. The source is a female donor with papillary thyroid cancer or a benign thyroid nodule (not recorded which). Some clones in this sample may be carry-over from other donors' samples.

This clone was observed a handful of times. The rearrangement links TRBV6-2 or TRBV6-3 to TRBJ2-2; no clear D. The CDR3 consists of 16 residues. Trimming removed 0 bases from V and 3 bases from J, with 11 bases in between. The germline gives CDR1 MNHEY, CDR2 SVGEGT. Here the CDR3 reads CASSYSRGTYTGELFF. CDR3 nucleotides: TGTGCCAGCAGTTACTCGAGAGGCACCTACACCGGGGAGCTGTTTTTT.

In this sample, this clone turned up many times. V usage is TRBV12-3 or TRBV12-4 and J usage is TRBJ1-5, with D possibly being TRBD1 (5 bases). Trimming stripped 3 bases from V and 11 bases from J, with 17 bases between. The CDR3 spans 14 residues. The DNA of the CDR3 is TGTGCCAGCAGTTTGGGCAGGGTAAGGGGAGCCCAGCATTTT. Translation: CASSLGRVRGAQHF.

This clone was seen ten or more times. This rearrangement joins TRBV3-1 to TRBJ1-2; no clear D. This CDR3 is built from 11 residues. From germline, CDR1 is LGHDT and CDR2 YNNKEL (reference sequence). Deletions cut 5 bases from V and 4 bases from J, with 5 bases between. CDR3 bases: TGTGCCAGCAGCAACAGCTATGGCTACACCTTC. It translates to CASSNSYGYTF.

As to this clone: Just one base apart from a much larger clone, this may be a read error. V usage is TRBV30 and J usage is TRBJ2-5; D is perhaps TRBD1 or TRBD2 (5 bases each). V lost 2 bases and J lost 5, with 21 bases in between. The CDR3 is 16 residues long. Per germline, CDR1 GTSNPN and CDR2 SVGIG (reference sequence). CDR3 coding DNA: TGTGCCTGGAGTAGCCTTAACTCGAGGGGCACGGAGACCCAGTACTTC. Protein sequence: CAWSSLNSRGTETQYF.

In this sample, this clone turned up many times. The chain is built from TRBV12-3 or TRBV12-4 and TRBJ2-5, with TRBD2 as a possible D gene (6 bases). Trimming shortened V by 5 bases and J by 10 bases, and 14 bases separated the two germline ends. The CDR3 contains 12 residues. CDR3 residues: CASSVGTPHQYF. The DNA of the CDR3 is TGTGCCAGCAGTGTGGGGACTCCCCACCAGTACTTC.

This rearrangement joins TRBV4-1 to TRBJ2-7; 7 positions agree with TRBD2. The V and J ends lost 3 bases and 3 bases, in that order; junction bases with no gene match: 8. Germline assignment: CDR1 MGHRA and CDR2 YSYEKL. CDR3 length: 15 amino acids. The CDR3 nucleotides are TGCGCCAGCAGCCAGGCTCCCCGGGGGGTCTACGAGCAGTACTTC. It yields the protein CASSQAPRGVYEQYF.

In this sample, this clone turned up many times. V usage is TRBV6-1 and J usage is TRBJ2-7; D possibly matches TRBD1 or TRBD2 (5 bases each). Deletions cut 6 bases from V and 7 bases from J, with 19 bases between. The CDR3 runs to 14 residues. Germline V gives CDR1 MNHNS, CDR2 SASEGT. CDR3 nucleotide sequence: TGTGCCAGCAGCTACGCCGGGACCAGAAAAGAGCAGTACTTC. It specifies CASSYAGTRKEQYF.

The CDR3 bases are TGTGCCAGCAGTTACACTATCGGTAGCGGGAGTCAAAACTACAATGAGCAGTTCTTC. Amino acids: CASSYTIGSGSQNYNEQFF. The J gene is TRBJ2-1, the V gene TRBV6-2 or TRBV6-3; 9 bases fit TRBD2. With 2 bases clipped from V and 3 bases from J, the junction kept 14 bases outside the gene matches. The germline gives CDR1 MNHEY, CDR2 SVGEGT. The CDR3 spans 19 residues.

The chain has TRBV7-2 and TRBJ2-7; 9 bases match TRBD2. This CDR3 region has 14 residues. V gave up 5 bases and J gave up 3 bases; unmatched junction bases: 5. Germline-derived CDR1 and CDR2 are SGHTA and FQGNSA. CDR3 in amino acids: CASSTIAGDYEQYF. The DNA for the CDR3 is TGTGCCAGCAGCACGATAGCGGGAGACTACGAGCAGTACTTC.

Many counts were recorded for this clone. A read error may account for a junction end that differs from germline. The same CDR3 is also encoded by other DNA sequences in this sample. The chain joins TRBV11-1 to TRBJ2-7, with 7 positions matching TRBD1. Germline-derived CDR1 and CDR2 are SGHAT and FQDESV (reference sequence). The CDR3 totals 16 residues. This chain's CDR3 is CASSTETGTAYYEQYF. DNA of the CDR3: TGCGCCAGCAGCACGGAAACCGGGACAGCCTACTACGAGCAGTACTTC.

At least ten counts were recorded for this clone. V and J are TRBV15 and TRBJ1-1; D not resolved. CDR1 LNHNV and CDR2 YYDKDF come from the germline V gene (reference sequence). V dropped 0 bases and J dropped 4 bases, with 9 bases sitting between them. The length of the CDR3 is 14 residues. CDR3 protein: CATSRDRGSTEAFF. CDR3 sequence (DNA): TGTGCCACCAGCAGAGATAGAGGGAGCACTGAAGCTTTCTTT.

The rearrangement links TRBV15 to TRBJ1-2, with D possibly TRBD1 on 6 matching bases. Germline V lookup: CDR1 LNHNV, CDR2 YYDKDF (reference sequence). This CDR3 contains 18 residues. Trimming stripped 1 base from V and 5 bases from J, with 23 bases between. Here the CDR3 reads CATSRGAGAINSDYGYTF. For the CDR3, the DNA is TGTGCCACCAGCAGAGGTGCGGGGGCCATTAATTCGGATTATGGCTACACCTTC.

This clone has ten or more counts. The chain joins TRBV28 to TRBJ1-4, with D uncertain. Trimming shortened V by 2 bases and J by 5 bases, and 3 bases separated the two germline ends. Per the germline V gene, CDR1 is MDHEN and CDR2 is SYDVKM. The CDR3 contains 12 residues. CDR3 in DNA: TGTGCCAGCAGTTTACTGAATGAAAAACTGTTTTTT. Translated: CASSLLNEKLFF.

This clone showed up just a few times. The chain carries TRBV6-1 and TRBJ1-2; D gene uncertain. Trimming pared 1 base from V and 8 bases from J, leaving 14 bases between. CDR3 length: 14 amino acids. In germline, CDR1 is MNHNS, CDR2 SASEGT. The CDR3 here is CASSEGAGGEGYTF. CDR3 DNA: TGTGCCAGCAGTGAAGGGGCCGGTGGGGAAGGCTACACCTTC.

This clone has ten or more counts. The J gene is TRBJ2-7, the V gene TRBV29-1; TRBD2 is a possible D gene (7 bases). This CDR3 contains 12 residues. Germline CDR1 reads SQVTM; CDR2 reads ANQGSEA. CDR3 coding DNA: TGCAGGGTGGGGGGGGGCCCCTACGAGCAGTACTTC. It is translated as CRVGGGPYEQYF.

This clone was recorded at least ten times. The rearrangement links TRBV27 to TRBJ2-7, with TRBD1 matching over 9 bases. The germline V gene encodes CDR1 MNHEY and CDR2 SMNVEV (reference sequence). With 5 bases clipped from V and 0 bases from J, the junction kept 2 bases outside the gene matches. The CDR3 contains 14 residues. CDR3 amino acids: CASSRDRVSYEQYF. The DNA for the CDR3 is TGTGCCAGCAGTCGGGACAGGGTCTCCTACGAGCAGTACTTC.

This clone has a count of ten or more. The rearrangement joins TRBV19 to TRBJ1-2; D remains ambiguous. CDR1 is LNHDA, CDR2 SQIVND, per germline (reference sequence). The V and J ends lost 0 bases and 5 bases respectively, with 4 bases between them. This CDR3 comprises 12 residues. CDR3 residues: CASSIDRYGYTF. The CDR3 DNA is TGTGCCAGTAGTATAGATCGTTATGGCTACACCTTC.